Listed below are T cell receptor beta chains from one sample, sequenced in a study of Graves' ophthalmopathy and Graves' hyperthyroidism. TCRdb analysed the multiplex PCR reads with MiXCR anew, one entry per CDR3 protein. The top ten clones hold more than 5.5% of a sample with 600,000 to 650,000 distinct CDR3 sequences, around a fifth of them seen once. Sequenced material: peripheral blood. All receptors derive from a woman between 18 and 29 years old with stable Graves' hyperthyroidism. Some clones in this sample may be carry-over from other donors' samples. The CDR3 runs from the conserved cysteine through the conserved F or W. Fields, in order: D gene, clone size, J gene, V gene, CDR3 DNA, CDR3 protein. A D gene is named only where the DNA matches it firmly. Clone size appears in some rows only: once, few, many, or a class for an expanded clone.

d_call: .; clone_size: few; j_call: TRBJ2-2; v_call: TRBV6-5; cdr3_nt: TGTGCCAGCAGTTCTTCCCACGGGCCCCCGGAGCTGTTTTTT; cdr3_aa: CASSSSHGPPELFF
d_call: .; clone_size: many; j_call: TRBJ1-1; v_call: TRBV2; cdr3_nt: TGTGCCAGCAGTGAAGTAAGGGCAGGCCCGAACACTGAAGCTTTCTTT; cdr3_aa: CASSEVRAGPNTEAFF
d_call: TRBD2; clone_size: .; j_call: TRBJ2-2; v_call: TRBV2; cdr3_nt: TGTGCCAGCAGTGATACCCTAGCGGGGGGCCCGTCCGGGGAGCTGTTTTTT; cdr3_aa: CASSDTLAGGPSGELFF
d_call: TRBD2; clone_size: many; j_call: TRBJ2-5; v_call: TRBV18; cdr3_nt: TGTGCCAGCTCACCACCGGGACTAGTAATGGAGACCCAGTACTTC; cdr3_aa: CASSPPGLVMETQYF
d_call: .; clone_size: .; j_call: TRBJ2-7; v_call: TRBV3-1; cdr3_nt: TGTGCCAGCAGCCTACATGATACTAGCGAGCAGTACTTC; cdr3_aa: CASSLHDTSEQYF
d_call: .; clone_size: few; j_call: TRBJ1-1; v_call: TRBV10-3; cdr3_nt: TGTGCCACCGGGGAGGACGGCAACACTGAAGCTTTCTTT; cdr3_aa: CATGEDGNTEAFF
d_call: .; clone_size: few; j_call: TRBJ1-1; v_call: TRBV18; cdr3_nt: TGTGCCAGCTCAACCGACACTTTCGCTGAAGCTTTCTTT; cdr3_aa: CASSTDTFAEAFF
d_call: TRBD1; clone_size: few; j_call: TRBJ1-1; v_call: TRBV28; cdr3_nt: TGTGCCAGCAGTTTTACGACAGGGGGCGTCACTGAAGCTTTCTTT; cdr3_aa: CASSFTTGGVTEAFF
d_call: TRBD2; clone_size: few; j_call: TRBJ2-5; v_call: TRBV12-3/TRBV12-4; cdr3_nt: TGTGCCAGCAGTTTCCGCGGACTAGCGGGAAAAGAGACCCAGTACTTC; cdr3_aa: CASSFRGLAGKETQYF
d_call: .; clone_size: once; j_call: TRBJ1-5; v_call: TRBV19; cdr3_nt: TGTGCCAGTCGAAGACTGATTAGCAATCAGCCCCAGCATTTT; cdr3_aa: CASRRLISNQPQHF
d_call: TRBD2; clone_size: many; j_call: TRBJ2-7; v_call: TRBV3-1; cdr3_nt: TGTGCCAGCAGCCAAGCTCAACTAGCGGGCCTCTCCTACGAGCAGTACTTC; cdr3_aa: CASSQAQLAGLSYEQYF
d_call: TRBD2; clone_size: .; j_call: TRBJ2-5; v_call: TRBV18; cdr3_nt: TGTGCCAGCTCACCAACGAGTAGCGGGGTAACGGAGACCCAGTACTTC; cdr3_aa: CASSPTSSGVTETQYF
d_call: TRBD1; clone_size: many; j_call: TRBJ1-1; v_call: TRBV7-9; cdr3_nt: TGTGCCAGCACCAAGGGGACAGGGTGGATTGAAGCTTTCTTT; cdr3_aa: CASTKGTGWIEAFF
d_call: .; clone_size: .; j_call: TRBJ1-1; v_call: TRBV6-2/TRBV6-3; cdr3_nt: TGTGCCAGCATTCCCGACGGAAACACTGAAGCTTTCTTT; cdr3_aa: CASIPDGNTEAFF
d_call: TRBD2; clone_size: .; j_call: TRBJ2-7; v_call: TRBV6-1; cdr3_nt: TGTGCCAGCAGTCGTCTAGCGGGATCCTCCTACGAGCAGTACTTC; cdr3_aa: CASSRLAGSSYEQYF
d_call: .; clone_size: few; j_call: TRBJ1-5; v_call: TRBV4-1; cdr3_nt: TGCGCCAGCAGCCAAGTCGTGGGAGTAATTCAGCCCCAGCATTTT; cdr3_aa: CASSQVVGVIQPQHF
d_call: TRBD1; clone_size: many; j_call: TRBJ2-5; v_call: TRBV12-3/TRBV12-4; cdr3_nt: TGTGCCAGCAGTCCAGGGACAGGGGGCCCCCGAGGGACCCAGTACTTC; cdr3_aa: CASSPGTGGPRGTQYF
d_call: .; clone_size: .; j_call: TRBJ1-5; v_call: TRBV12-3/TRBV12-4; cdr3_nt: TGTGCCAGCAGTTACGGGACGGACAATCAGCCCCAGCATTTT; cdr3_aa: CASSYGTDNQPQHF